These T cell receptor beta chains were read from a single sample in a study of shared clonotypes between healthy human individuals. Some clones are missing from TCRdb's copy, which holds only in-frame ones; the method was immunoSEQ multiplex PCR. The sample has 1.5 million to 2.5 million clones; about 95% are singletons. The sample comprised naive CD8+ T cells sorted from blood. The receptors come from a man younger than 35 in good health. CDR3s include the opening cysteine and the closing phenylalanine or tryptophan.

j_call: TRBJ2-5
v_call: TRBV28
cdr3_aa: CASSQTGGAETQYF

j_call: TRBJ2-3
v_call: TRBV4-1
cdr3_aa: CASSQERGTTDTQYF

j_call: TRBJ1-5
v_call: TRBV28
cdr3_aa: CASSFSPGPQHF

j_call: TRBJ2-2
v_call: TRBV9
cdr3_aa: CASSADNTGELFF

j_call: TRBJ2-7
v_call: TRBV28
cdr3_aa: CASTGSYSDEQYF

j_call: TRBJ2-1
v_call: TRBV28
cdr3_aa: CAWRRGGANNEQFF

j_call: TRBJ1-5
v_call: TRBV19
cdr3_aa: CASSATEGWNQPQHF

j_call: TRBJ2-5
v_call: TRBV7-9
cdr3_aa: CASSLKNGGETQYF

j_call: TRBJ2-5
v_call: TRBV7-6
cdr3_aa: CASSLLEETQYF

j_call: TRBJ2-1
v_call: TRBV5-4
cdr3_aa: CASSLSGGPNEQFF

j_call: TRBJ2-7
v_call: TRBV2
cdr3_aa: CASSEETRIDEQYF

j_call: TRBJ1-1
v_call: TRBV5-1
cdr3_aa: CASSGNRDRGTEAFF

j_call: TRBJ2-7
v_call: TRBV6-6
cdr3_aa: CASSEGTLGFEQYF

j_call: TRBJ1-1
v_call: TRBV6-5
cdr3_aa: CASSPGGENTEAFF

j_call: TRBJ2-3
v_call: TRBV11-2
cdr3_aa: CASSFGGQTDTQYF

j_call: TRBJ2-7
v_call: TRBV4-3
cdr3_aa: CASSQERSGDEQYF

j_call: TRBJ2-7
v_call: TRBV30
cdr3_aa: CAWSVTESYEQYF

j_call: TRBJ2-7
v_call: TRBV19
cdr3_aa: CASSMGADSYEQYF

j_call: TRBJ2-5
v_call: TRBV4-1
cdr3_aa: CASSQVQGTETQYF

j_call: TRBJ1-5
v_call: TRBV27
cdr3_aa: CASSSSKDSNQPQHF

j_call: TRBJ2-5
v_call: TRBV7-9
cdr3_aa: CASSLSSEETQYF

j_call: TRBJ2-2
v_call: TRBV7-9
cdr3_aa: CASSPHKGGGTGELFF

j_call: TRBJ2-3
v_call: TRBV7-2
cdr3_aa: CASSLGGTDTQYF

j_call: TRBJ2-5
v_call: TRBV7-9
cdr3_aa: CASSLVAAGLGETQYF

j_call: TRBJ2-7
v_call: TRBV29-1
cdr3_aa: CSVEGRTSYEQYF

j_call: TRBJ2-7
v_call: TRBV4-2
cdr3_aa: CASSLGLAGGYEQYF

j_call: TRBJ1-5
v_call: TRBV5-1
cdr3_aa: CASSLDGGNQPQHF

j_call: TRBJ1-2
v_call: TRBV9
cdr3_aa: CASSVEERTIGYTF

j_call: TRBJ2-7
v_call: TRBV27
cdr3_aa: CASSGGQGRYEQYF

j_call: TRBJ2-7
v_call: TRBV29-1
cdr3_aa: CSVVGASEGFVYEQYF

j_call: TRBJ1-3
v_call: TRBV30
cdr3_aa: CAWIVSGNTIYF

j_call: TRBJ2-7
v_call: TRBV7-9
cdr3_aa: CASSPGGEQYF

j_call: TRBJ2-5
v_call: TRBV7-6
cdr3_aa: CASSLALTSGKETQYF

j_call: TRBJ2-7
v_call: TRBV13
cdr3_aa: CASSGEAYEQYF

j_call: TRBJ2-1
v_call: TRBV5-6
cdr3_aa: CASSSQEDRGDYNEQFF

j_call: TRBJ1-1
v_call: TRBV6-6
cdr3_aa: CASRETSNTEAFF

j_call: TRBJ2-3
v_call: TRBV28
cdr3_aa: CASSLGTGGDTDTQYF

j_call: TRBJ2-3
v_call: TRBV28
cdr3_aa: CASSYVSSGTPIDFSTDTQYF